This TCR beta chain was identified in a study of technical replicates of blood from four donors. Profiling relied on immunoSEQ multiplex PCR, and the TCRdb table lists in-frame clones only, not all of them. This table holds tens of thousands of clones, around 97% found once. The germline gives CDR1 SGHRS, CDR2 YFSETQ. This CDR3 has 14 residues. Trimming pared 0 bases from V and 5 bases from J, leaving 8 bases between. The J gene is TRBJ2-2, the V gene TRBV5-1; D not resolved. The sequenced sample was T cells isolated from PBMCs. This clonotype was sampled from a human donor in good health. CDR3 in DNA: TGCGCCAGCAGCTTGGCGTTGGAGACCGGGGAGCTGTTTTTT. Its translation is CASSLALETGELFF. The full variable domain, completed using reference TRBV5-1 and TRBJ2-2, is KAGVTQTPRYLIKTRGQQVTLSCSPISGHRSVSWYQQTPGQGLQFLFEYFSETQRNKGNFPGRFSGRQFSNSRSEMNVSTLELGDSALYLCASSLALETGELFFGEGSRLTVL.